These 31 T cell receptor beta chains originate from one sample sequenced in a study of T-cell memory formation after mild COVID-19. A single record per CDR3 protein comes from TCRdb applying MiXCR to the 5' RACE reads. This sample has 400,000 to 450,000 distinct CDR3 sequences; approximately 19% occur once, and the top ten carry 20% to 25%. Material for sequencing was PBMCs or a T cell subset sorted from them (not recorded which). All receptors come from a man younger than 35 who had mild COVID-19 (a few samples of this study predate the infection). Cell type and time point are not known.

The V gene is TRBV2, the J gene TRBJ2-3; 7 bases agree with TRBD2. There are 14 residues in the CDR3. Germline V gene data show CDR1 as SNHLY and CDR2 as FYNNEI. The V and J ends lost 0 bases and 4 bases, in that order; junction bases with no gene match: 1. CDR3 sequence reads: CASSEASGADTQYF. Written as DNA, the CDR3 is TGTGCCAGCAGTGAAGCAAGCGGGGCAGATACGCAGTATTTT.

There are a few counts of this clonotype. The chain is built from TRBV5-1 and TRBJ1-4, with a possible D match to TRBD1 (5 bases). CDR3 length: 13 amino acids. From germline, CDR1 is SGHRS and CDR2 YFSETQ. Trimming removed 5 bases at V and 7 bases at J, with 12 bases between. CDR3 DNA: TGCGCCAGCAGAGGGCAGGGAAGTGAAAAACTGTTTTTT. Protein: CASRGQGSEKLFF. Filled out from reference TRBV5-1 and TRBJ1-4, the complete variable domain reads KAGVTQTPRYLIKTRGQQVTLSCSPISGHRSVSWYQQTPGQGLQFLFEYFSETQRNKGNFPGRFSGRQFSNSRSEMNVSTLELGDSALYLCASRGQGSEKLFFGSGTQLSVL.

The V gene is TRBV2, the J gene TRBJ2-1, with 8 bases lining up with TRBD2. J was trimmed by 5 bases and V by 8 bases; bases with no gene match: 5. The length of the CDR3 is 13 residues. The germline CDR1 and CDR2 sequences are SNHLY and FYNNEI. The DNA for the CDR3 is TGTGCCAGCCACCGGGGGGGCAACAATGAGCAGTTCTTC. Translated: CASHRGGNNEQFF.

This clonotype was found a few times. V is TRBV20-1 and J is TRBJ1-5; D unclear. Per the germline V gene, CDR1 is DFQATT and CDR2 is SNEGSKA (reference sequence). The length of the CDR3 is 15 residues. V was shortened by 4 bases and J by 2 bases, with 15 bases between the two germline ends. CDR3 sequence: CSAIAQSSGNQPQHF. The CDR3 DNA sequence: TGCAGTGCTATTGCACAGAGCTCTGGCAATCAGCCCCAGCATTTT.

The table lists this clonotype with a few counts. This chain links TRBV3-1 with TRBJ1-1; 8 positions agree with TRBD1. The germline V gene has CDR1 LGHDT and CDR2 YNNKEL (reference sequence). V lost 2 bases to trimming and J lost 1 base; unmatched junction nucleotides: 6. The CDR3 runs to 16 residues. The CDR3 DNA reads TGTGCCAGCAGCCAAATCTCTGGGACAGGGAACACTGAAGCTTTCTTT. It is translated as CASSQISGTGNTEAFF.

This clonotype was observed a handful of times. The chain links TRBV7-3 to TRBJ2-3; D may be TRBD2 (6 bases). The length of the CDR3 is 15 residues. The germline gives CDR1 SGHTA, CDR2 FQGTGA. V gave up 7 bases and J gave up 6 bases, with 20 bases separating them. The CDR3 DNA is TGTGCCAGCACCCCCCCTTCAGGGCGGGGCGATACGCAGTATTTT. It codes for CASTPPSGRGDTQYF.

V and J are TRBV3-1 and TRBJ2-1, with D unclear. V was shortened by 1 base and J by 6 bases, with 10 bases between the two germline ends. The V gene's germline CDR1 is LGHDT and CDR2 YNNKEL (reference sequence). The CDR3 is 14 amino acids. DNA for the CDR3: TGTGCCAGCAGCCAAGTTGCCGGACGCAATGAGCAGTTCTTC. The encoded protein is CASSQVAGRNEQFF.

This clonotype was counted only a few times. DNA of the CDR3: TGTGCCATCAGTGGATCGGGGTTCGAGCAGTACTTC. This codes for CAISGSGFEQYF. V gene TRBV10-3 combines with J gene TRBJ2-7; possible D gene TRBD2, 5 bases. The CDR3 contains 12 residues. Germline CDR1 and CDR2: ENHRY and SYGVKD. V lost 4 bases and J lost 6, with 10 bases in between.

The sample holds a few counts of this clonotype. The chain has TRBV4-3 and TRBJ2-5, with unresolved D. The germline CDR1 and CDR2 sequences are LGHNA and YSLEER. The length of the CDR3 is 14 residues. The V end was cut by 3 bases, the J end by 5 bases, with 13 bases between. CDR3 region: CASSHRSGSETQYF. DNA for the CDR3: TGCGCCAGCAGCCACCGGTCCGGTAGTGAGACCCAGTACTTC.

The chain carries TRBV24-1 and TRBJ2-1; TRBD2 might be the D (5 bases). The V end lost 5 bases, the J end lost 0 bases, and 10 bases lay between the germline ends. CDR1 KGHDR and CDR2 SFDVKD come from the germline V gene. There are 15 residues in the CDR3. CDR3 nucleotide sequence: TGTGCCACCAGTGTCGGGGATAGCTCCTACAATGAGCAGTTCTTC. Translating it yields CATSVGDSSYNEQFF.

The sample holds many counts of this clonotype. The gene calls are TRBV10-3 and TRBJ1-1; D gene ambiguous. The germline V gene has CDR1 ENHRY and CDR2 SYGVKD. V gave up 2 bases and J gave up 4 bases, with 14 bases separating them. The CDR3 is 15 residues long. CDR3 in amino acids: CAISEGLPRSTEAFF. In DNA form, the CDR3 reads TGTGCCATCAGTGAGGGCCTCCCTAGGAGCACTGAAGCTTTCTTT.

The chain has TRBV2 and TRBJ1-1; unclear D gene. This CDR3 has 14 residues. Between the trimmed V and J ends, which lost 5 bases and 5 bases, there was a span of 15 bases. In germline, CDR1 is SNHLY, CDR2 FYNNEI. The DNA for the CDR3 is TGTGCCAGCAGTTTCAGCTCGTGGTATACTGAAGCTTTCTTT. It yields the protein CASSFSSWYTEAFF.

This clonotype was counted a few times. V usage is TRBV5-1 and J usage is TRBJ2-2; 7 bases are shared with TRBD2. The germline V gene encodes CDR1 SGHRS and CDR2 YFSETQ. V gave up 4 bases and J gave up 0 bases; unmatched junction bases: 9. There are 17 residues in the CDR3. CDR3 DNA: TGCGCCAGCAGCCGACCGACTAGCAAAGCGAACACCGGGGAGCTGTTTTTT. The encoded protein is CASSRPTSKANTGELFF.

The chain is built from TRBV20-1 and TRBJ1-6; D remains ambiguous. CDR1 DFQATT and CDR2 SNEGSKA come from the germline V gene (reference sequence). The CDR3 runs to 13 residues. The V end was cut by 5 bases, the J end by 6 bases, with 11 bases between. The CDR3 sequence is CSAQPGGNSPLHF. In nucleotides, the CDR3 is TGCAGTGCTCAACCGGGTGGTAATTCACCCCTCCACTTT.

This clonotype has a count of ten or more. The V and J genes are TRBV7-9 and TRBJ2-5; 7 nucleotides align to TRBD2. Germline trimming cut 1 base from V and 5 bases from J; bases unmatched to any gene: 7. The CDR3 covers 15 residues. Per germline, CDR1 SEHNR and CDR2 FQNEAQ (reference sequence). CDR3 amino acids: CASSLVPHGRETQYF. In DNA, the CDR3 is TGTGCCAGCAGCTTAGTCCCTCACGGGAGGGAGACCCAGTACTTC.

This chain uses TRBV9 with TRBJ2-2; D gene unclear. The germline V gene encodes CDR1 SGDLS and CDR2 YYNGEE. Trimming removed 0 bases from V and 0 bases from J, with 9 bases in between. CDR3 length: 16 residues. The CDR3 coding sequence is TGTGCCAGCAGCGTAGCTTCGCGATCGAACACCGGGGAGCTGTTTTTT. Protein: CASSVASRSNTGELFF. Supplemented by reference TRBV9 and TRBJ2-2, the full variable domain reads DSGVTQTPKHLITATGQRVTLRCSPRSGDLSVYWYQQSLDQGLQFLIQYYNGEERAKGNILERFSAQQFPDLHSELNLSSLELGDSALYFCASSVASRSNTGELFFGEGSRLTVL.

The genes are TRBV6-5 and TRBJ1-6, with 8 nucleotides matching TRBD1. The J segment lost 10 bases and the V segment lost 6 bases, leaving 8 bases of the junction unmatched. Per germline, CDR1 MNHEY and CDR2 SVGAGI. CDR3 length: 14 amino acids. CDR3 amino acids: CASSETGERSPLHF. CDR3 bases: TGTGCCAGCAGCGAGACAGGGGAAAGGTCACCCCTCCACTTT.

The DNA of the CDR3 is TGCAGTGCTAGCCCCTCGGGACTAGCCTACAATGAGCAGTTCTTC. This sequence encodes CSASPSGLAYNEQFF. V gene TRBV20-1 combines with J gene TRBJ2-1; TRBD2 matches 8 bases. V lost 3 bases and J lost 2; bases outside the gene matches: 6. Looked up from germline, CDR1 is DFQATT and CDR2 is SNEGSKA (reference sequence). The CDR3 covers 15 residues.

This clonotype was seen only a few times. The chain uses TRBV5-4 and TRBJ1-1, with no clear D. The CDR3 is 13 residues long. With 2 bases removed from V and 3 bases from J, the gap between germline ends came to 8 bases. Germline V gives CDR1 SGHNT, CDR2 YYREEE (reference sequence). CDR3 sequence (DNA): TGTGCCAGCAGCTTCTGGGGAGACACTGAAGCTTTCTTT. It is translated as CASSFWGDTEAFF. The variable domain in full, with the rest retrieved from reference TRBV5-4 and TRBJ1-1, is ETGVTQSPTHLIKTRGQQVTLRCSSQSGHNTVSWYQQALGQGPQFIFQYYREEENGRGNFPPRFSGLQFPNYSSELNVNALELDDSALYLCASSFWGDTEAFFGQGTRLTVV.

The chain uses TRBV7-9 and TRBJ1-6; D unclear. The CDR3 length is 15 residues. Deletions cut 5 bases from V and 9 bases from J, with 17 bases between. Germline CDR1 SEHNR, CDR2 FQNEAQ (reference sequence). The CDR3 nucleotides are TGTGCCAGCAGCCCCGGGTCCGGTAATATTTCACCCCTCCACTTT. This gives the protein CASSPGSGNISPLHF.

This clonotype was counted only a few times. The V gene is TRBV18, the J gene TRBJ2-1; D is uncertain. V shed 3 bases and J shed 9 bases, with 18 bases lying between them. The CDR3 covers 15 residues. Germline V gives CDR1 KGHSH, CDR2 LQKENI. The CDR3 bases are TGTGCCAGCTCACCTGGATTTGGTTGGGATGGTGAGCAGTTCTTC. Translating it yields CASSPGFGWDGEQFF.

This clonotype was counted many times. The rearrangement joins TRBV7-2 to TRBJ1-5, with 7 positions matching TRBD1. Germline V lookup: CDR1 SGHTA, CDR2 FQGNSA. This CDR3 has 14 residues. With V trimmed by 5 bases and J by 7 bases, 8 bases remained unmatched. The CDR3, as DNA: TGTGCCAGCAGCCCCCGACAGGGCGGGCAGCCCCAGCATTTT. Amino acids: CASSPRQGGQPQHF.

This clonotype was found a few times. The chain recombines TRBV20-1 with TRBJ2-7; D perhaps matches TRBD1 (5 bases). This CDR3 has 12 amino acids. Trimming removed 6 bases at V and 4 bases at J, with 13 bases between. Germline V gene data show CDR1 as DFQATT and CDR2 as SNEGSKA (reference sequence). The CDR3 protein is CSAGRVTYEQYV. CDR3 nucleotides: TGCAGTGCGGGCAGGGTCACGTACGAGCAGTACGTC.

This chain connects TRBV10-3 to TRBJ2-7; D gene ambiguous. Germline V gene lookup returns CDR1 ENHRY and CDR2 SYGVKD. The CDR3 covers 13 residues. With 3 bases removed from V and 3 bases from J, the gap between germline ends came to 9 bases. CDR3 DNA: TGTGCCATCAGTGAACCGGGCCACTACGAGCAGTACGTC. It specifies CAISEPGHYEQYV.

The genes are TRBV7-9 and TRBJ1-6; D is unclear. In germline, CDR1 is SEHNR, CDR2 FQNEAQ (reference sequence). V lost 0 bases and J 15 bases, leaving 9 bases between the germline ends. This CDR3 comprises 12 residues. The CDR3 region has the DNA TGTGCCAGCAGCTTAGCGTACAGCCTCCTCCACTTT. It yields the protein CASSLAYSLLHF.

This clonotype was counted many times. The J gene is TRBJ2-1, the V gene TRBV5-1; the match to TRBD1 covers 9 bases. CDR3 size: 14 residues. Germline V gives CDR1 SGHRS, CDR2 YFSETQ. After removal of 2 bases from V and 5 bases from J, the junction contained 2 bases not matched to a gene. The CDR3 nucleotides read TGCGCCAGCAGCTTCGGGACAGGGAACAATGAGCAGTTCTTC. Amino acid sequence: CASSFGTGNNEQFF.

This clonotype is a singleton in its sample. This chain links TRBV9 with TRBJ2-3; 8 bases line up with TRBD2. The germline gives CDR1 SGDLS, CDR2 YYNGEE. J was trimmed by 3 bases and V by 7 bases; bases with no gene match: 4. The CDR3 totals 13 residues. The CDR3: CASGQRGTDTQYF. CDR3 coding DNA: TGTGCCAGCGGCCAGCGGGGGACAGATACGCAGTATTTT. Complete variable domain (other parts from reference TRBV9 and TRBJ2-3): DSGVTQTPKHLITATGQRVTLRCSPRSGDLSVYWYQQSLDQGLQFLIQYYNGEERAKGNILERFSAQQFPDLHSELNLSSLELGDSALYFCASGQRGTDTQYFGPGTRLTVL.

The chain combines TRBV12-3 or TRBV12-4 with TRBJ1-1, with TRBD1 identical over 8 bases. Germline trimming cut 6 bases from V and 4 bases from J; bases unmatched to any gene: 7. This CDR3 contains 14 residues. The CDR3 sequence is CASSLATGATEAFF. The CDR3 bases are TGTGCCAGCAGCCTCGCGACAGGGGCCACTGAAGCTTTCTTT.

In its sample, this clonotype was seen a few times. The chain uses TRBV6-5 and TRBJ2-3, with 9 positions matching TRBD1. J lost 2 bases, V lost 4 bases, and 4 bases had no gene match. Germline CDR1 reads MNHEY; CDR2 reads SVGAGI. The CDR3 length is 15 residues. The CDR3 reads CASSLQGAHTDTQYF. The CDR3 coding sequence is TGTGCCAGCAGTTTACAGGGGGCACACACAGATACGCAGTATTTT.

This clonotype showed up many times. The CDR3 DNA reads as TGTGCCAGCAGCTTACAGCCCTCGCAGACCCAGTACTTC. It translates to CASSLQPSQTQYF. This chain links TRBV7-3 with TRBJ2-5; D unclear. Trimming pared 2 bases from V and 6 bases from J, leaving 10 bases between. Germline CDR1 is SGHTA and CDR2 is FQGTGA. The CDR3 has 13 residues.

This clonotype was seen a few times. The chain is built from TRBV29-1 and TRBJ2-7; 10 nucleotides match TRBD1. There are 16 residues in the CDR3. The germline V gene has CDR1 SQVTM and CDR2 ANQGSEA. The V segment lost 5 bases and the J segment 4 bases; nucleotides outside the gene matches: 14. The CDR3 is CSVSGTGENLVYEQYF. Here the CDR3 DNA reads TGCAGCGTTAGTGGGACAGGGGAGAATCTCGTATACGAGCAGTACTTC.